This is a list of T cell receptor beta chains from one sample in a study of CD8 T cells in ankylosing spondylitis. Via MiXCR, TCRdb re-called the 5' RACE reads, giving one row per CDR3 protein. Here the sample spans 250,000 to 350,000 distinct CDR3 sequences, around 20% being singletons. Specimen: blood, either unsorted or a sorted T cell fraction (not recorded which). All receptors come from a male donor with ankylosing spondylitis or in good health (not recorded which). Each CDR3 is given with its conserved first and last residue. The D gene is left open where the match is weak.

CASSLVPRDTQYF | TRBV7-2 | NA
CASSQTGTSGGYNEQFF | TRBV7-8 | TRBD2
CASSGGGGNQPQHF | TRBV2 | TRBD1
CSASGVSSYNEQFF | TRBV20-1 | NA
CASSLGPGQNTGELFF | TRBV12-3/TRBV12-4 | NA
CATSRGLPAANTGELFF | TRBV15 | NA
CSASPSTGGDSPLHF | TRBV20-1 | TRBD1
CASSLTGTGLNIQYF | TRBV11-2 | TRBD1
CSVRDSLAKNIQYF | TRBV29-1 | NA
CASSLAHTYNEQFF | TRBV7-9 | NA
CASSKGILTDTQYF | TRBV5-1 | NA
CASRPLGPPRVTQYF | TRBV5-1 | NA
CASSSQSGGAPMQYF | TRBV5-1 | TRBD2
CASSYGRDANYGYTF | TRBV6-5 | NA
CASSLVSGGGNEQFF | TRBV12-3/TRBV12-4 | TRBD2
CAISDGVVPDTGELFF | TRBV10-3 | NA
CASTLSYNEQFF | TRBV12-3/TRBV12-4 | NA
CASSPRQGVHQPQHF | TRBV5-8 | TRBD1
CASSQDPLTSASTDTQYF | TRBV3-1 | TRBD2
CASSLGHPQETQYF | TRBV5-1 | NA
CASSVVGSAITDTQYF | TRBV9 | NA
CASSLGHHMTPGGEREQFF | TRBV5-1 | TRBD1
CASSFRTGDQPQHF | TRBV7-8 | TRBD1
CASSLAGTGNSPLHF | TRBV5-1 | NA